What follows are 24 T cell receptor beta chains derived from one specimen sequenced in a study of somatic mutations in cytotoxic T cells in rheumatoid arthritis. Only in-frame clones appear in the TCRdb table, and some are missing; sequencing was by immunoSEQ multiplex PCR. The repertoire has several thousand clones, 79% of them found once; the top ten carry 4% to 6%. The specimen was CD8+ T cells sorted from blood. These receptors originate from an adult with rheumatoid arthritis.

This chain uses TRBV6-6 with TRBJ1-2; D remains unclear. Trimming pared 2 bases from V and 4 bases from J, leaving 14 bases between. The CDR3 spans 15 residues. The V gene's germline CDR1 is MNHNY and CDR2 SVGAGI (reference sequence). CDR3 DNA: TGTGCCAGCAGTTACCTCGGGGTATCGGCCTATGGCTACACCTTC. Encoded protein: CASSYLGVSAYGYTF.

The chain has TRBV27 and TRBJ1-1; no firm D call. This CDR3 is 14 amino acids long. Per the germline V gene, CDR1 is MNHEY and CDR2 is SMNVEV (reference sequence). The ends were cut back, 5 bases at V and 1 base at J, with 11 bases in the middle. The CDR3 region is CASSLGQTNTEAFF. The DNA of the CDR3 is TGTGCCAGCAGTCTCGGGCAGACGAACACTGAAGCTTTCTTT.

This chain joins TRBV6-5 and TRBJ1-1; the D is unclear. The CDR3 has 13 amino acids. V was clipped by 7 bases and J by 1 base, with 10 bases between them. Germline V gene sequence: CDR1 MNHEY, CDR2 SVGAGI. In DNA, the CDR3 is TGTGCCAGCACTGGGCAGACGAACACTGAAGCTTTCTTT. It translates to CASTGQTNTEAFF.

V is TRBV27 and J is TRBJ2-7; 8 bases fit TRBD2. Germline CDR1 and CDR2: MNHEY and SMNVEV (reference sequence). The ends lost 5 bases at V and 3 bases at J; junction bases unmatched: 15. The CDR3 runs to 17 residues. The CDR3 protein is CASSPIRGGRNFYEQYF. CDR3 nucleotide sequence: TGTGCCAGCAGTCCTATTAGGGGCGGGAGGAACTTCTACGAGCAGTACTTC.

This sequence joins TRBV5-1 and TRBJ2-7; a possible D gene is TRBD1 (6 bases). The CDR3 has 17 residues. Trimming left V 0 bases short and J 6 bases short, with 22 bases between. Germline assignment: CDR1 SGHRS and CDR2 YFSETQ. The CDR3 loop is CASSLVGPGHPLSEQYV. As DNA, the CDR3 is TGCGCCAGCAGCTTGGTTGGCCCGGGACACCCGTTGAGCGAGCAGTACGTC.

The chain employs TRBV2 and TRBJ1-2, with a weak D call TRBD1 (6 bases). This CDR3 has 16 amino acids. CDR1 and CDR2 (germline): SNHLY, FYNNEI. The V end lost 6 bases, the J end lost 3 bases, and 20 bases lay between the germline ends. This CDR3 reads CASRLNPWTAYYGYTF. The CDR3 DNA is TGTGCCAGCAGACTAAATCCGTGGACAGCCTACTATGGCTACACCTTC.

This sequence joins TRBV20-1 and TRBJ1-1, with 7 bases that match TRBD1. V shed 6 bases and J 4 bases; nucleotides not matched to a gene: 2. The CDR3 is 11 residues long. Per the germline V gene, CDR1 is DFQATT and CDR2 is SNEGSKA (reference sequence). The CDR3 DNA is TGCAGTGCGCGGACAGGCACTGAAGCTTTCTTT. As protein: CSARTGTEAFF.

J is TRBJ1-1 and V is TRBV7-6, with D hard to call. V was clipped by 4 bases and J by 0 bases, with 12 bases between them. This CDR3 has 15 residues. Germline V gene lookup returns CDR1 SGHVS and CDR2 FNYEAQ. CDR3 nucleotide sequence: TGTGCCAGCAGCTCCCACGGCGAATTGAACACTGAAGCTTTCTTT. Its protein is CASSSHGELNTEAFF.

V is TRBV5-1 and J is TRBJ2-1, with 11 nucleotides matching TRBD2. CDR1 is SGHRS, CDR2 YFSETQ, per germline. Trimming at V came to 4 bases and at J to 3 bases, leaving 6 bases not matched to a gene. This CDR3 comprises 16 residues. CDR3 protein: CASSGLTSGNYNEQFF. In DNA form, the CDR3 reads TGCGCCAGCAGCGGATTGACTAGCGGGAACTACAATGAGCAGTTCTTC.

The chain combines TRBV7-9 with TRBJ2-2; 7 positions agree with TRBD1. The V gene end was trimmed by 5 bases and the J gene end by 4 bases; junction bases not matched to a gene: 10. The CDR3 has 16 residues. The germline V gene has CDR1 SEHNR and CDR2 FQNEAQ (reference sequence). The DNA of the CDR3 is TGTGCCAGCAGCCACACCTATACAGGGGTCACCGGGGAGCTGTTTTTT. Translating gives CASSHTYTGVTGELFF.

This clone was counted a few times. The J gene is TRBJ2-3, the V gene TRBV9; TRBD2 might be the D (5 bases). V was pared by 4 bases and J by 4 bases, with 10 bases between. CDR1 SGDLS and CDR2 YYNGEE come from the germline V gene. This CDR3 contains 13 residues. The CDR3 sequence: CASSFGGADTQYF. CDR3 in DNA: TGTGCCAGCAGCTTCGGAGGCGCAGATACGCAGTATTTT.

This clone occurred a few times. The chain joins TRBV28 to TRBJ1-1, with D hard to call. The CDR3 is made up of 13 amino acids. Trimming removed 9 bases from V and 3 bases from J, with 14 bases in between. Germline assignment: CDR1 MDHEN and CDR2 SYDVKM. CDR3 region: CASWKVLDTEAFF. DNA for the CDR3: TGTGCCAGTTGGAAGGTTTTGGACACTGAAGCTTTCTTT.

The V call is TRBV21-1, the J call TRBJ2-2. TRBV21-1 is labeled a pseudogene. CDR3 length: 18 amino acids. The CDR3 DNA follows: TGTGCCAGCAGCCCCAGGGGGGCGACTAGCCGAATGGCCGGGGAGCTGTTTTTT. This sequence encodes CASSPRGATSRMAGELFF.

This clone was found once. This chain joins TRBV27 and TRBJ1-6, with D tentatively TRBD1 (6 bases). Trimming pared 8 bases from V and 7 bases from J, leaving 15 bases between. Per the germline V gene, CDR1 is MNHEY and CDR2 is SMNVEV (reference sequence). This CDR3 has 14 residues. CDR3 in DNA: TGTGCCAGCTGGACTGGGGGCAACAATTCACCCCTCCACTTT. It is translated as CASWTGGNNSPLHF.

A few counts support this clone. V is TRBV10-3 and J is TRBJ1-1; possibly TRBD1 for D (5 bases). The CDR3 runs 16 residues. V was clipped by 3 bases and J by 1 base, with 15 bases between them. The germline V gene has CDR1 ENHRY and CDR2 SYGVKD. Here the CDR3 DNA reads TGTGCCATCAGTGAAGCGGCAGGGATTGGGAACACTGAAGCTTTCTTT. As protein: CAISEAAGIGNTEAFF.

The table lists this clone with a few counts. The rearrangement links TRBV19 to TRBJ1-5, with D possibly matching TRBD1 (6 bases). The CDR3 has 13 residues. Germline V lookup: CDR1 LNHDA, CDR2 SQIVND (reference sequence). The V end lost 5 bases, the J end lost 7 bases, and 12 bases lay between the germline ends. The chain's CDR3 is CASSGDTPQPQHF. Written as DNA, the CDR3 is TGTGCCAGTAGTGGGGACACCCCACAGCCCCAGCATTTT.

V is TRBV30 and J is TRBJ1-2; D unclear. The CDR3 covers 12 residues. Germline-derived CDR1 and CDR2 are GTSNPN and SVGIG (reference sequence). The CDR3 nucleotides read TGTGGGCATACAGACCTTAACTATGGCTACACCTTC. Translating it yields CGHTDLNYGYTF.

The chain recombines TRBV29-1 with TRBJ2-3, with 8 bases that match TRBD2. V trimming: 1 base; J trimming: 11 bases; junction bases outside the gene matches: 5. CDR3 size: 12 residues. In germline, CDR1 is SQVTM, CDR2 ANQGSEA. In nucleotides, the CDR3 is TGCAGCGTTGAAGGGCTAGCGGGCCGGCAGTATTTT. Translation gives CSVEGLAGRQYF.

The rearrangement links TRBV11-3 to TRBJ2-1, with D uncertain. The V and J ends lost 5 bases and 9 bases respectively, with 11 bases between them. Germline CDR1 reads SGHNT; CDR2 reads YENEEA. The CDR3 loop spans 12 amino acids. Written as DNA, the CDR3 is TGTGCCAGCAGCCCTTCTTCTAGTGAGCAGTTCTTC. Its translation is CASSPSSSEQFF.

The gene calls are TRBV7-3 and TRBJ1-3, with D uncertain. CDR3 length: 15 residues. Germline values: CDR1 SGHTA, CDR2 FQGTGA. Trimming took 2 bases from V and 4 from J, leaving 12 bases between them. CDR3 DNA sequence: TGTGCCAGCAGCTTAGGGCCGGGGAGAGGAAACACCATATATTTT. Residues: CASSLGPGRGNTIYF.

The V gene is TRBV27, the J gene TRBJ1-2; D may be TRBD1 (5 bases). Deletions cut 6 bases from V and 0 bases from J, with 11 bases between. The germline CDR1 and CDR2 sequences are MNHEY and SMNVEV (reference sequence). The CDR3 runs to 14 residues. The DNA for the CDR3 is TGTGCCAGCAGCCAGCAGGGAGCTAACTATGGCTACACCTTC. It codes for CASSQQGANYGYTF.

This chain links TRBV10-3 with TRBJ1-5; unclear D gene. The germline V and J ends were trimmed by 4 bases and 3 bases, with 4 bases remaining between them. CDR1 ENHRY and CDR2 SYGVKD come from the germline V gene. The CDR3 consists of 12 residues. The CDR3 sequence: CAISAPNQPQHF. CDR3 DNA sequence: TGTGCCATCAGTGCCCCCAATCAGCCCCAGCATTTT.

This sequence joins TRBV1 and TRBJ1-1. TRBV1 is classified as a pseudogene. The CDR3 has 16 residues. CDR3 DNA: TGCACCAGCAGCCCTGTCCGACTGATCATGAACACTGAAGCTTTCTTT. This gives the protein CTSSPVRLIMNTEAFF.

The chain joins TRBV6-1 to TRBJ2-3, with D unclear. V dropped 2 bases and J dropped 2 bases, with 14 bases sitting between them. Germline V gives CDR1 MNHNS, CDR2 SASEGT. The CDR3 totals 16 residues. The CDR3 here is CASSENSDGTTDTQYF. CDR3 in DNA: TGTGCCAGCAGTGAAAATTCGGACGGAACCACAGATACGCAGTATTTT.